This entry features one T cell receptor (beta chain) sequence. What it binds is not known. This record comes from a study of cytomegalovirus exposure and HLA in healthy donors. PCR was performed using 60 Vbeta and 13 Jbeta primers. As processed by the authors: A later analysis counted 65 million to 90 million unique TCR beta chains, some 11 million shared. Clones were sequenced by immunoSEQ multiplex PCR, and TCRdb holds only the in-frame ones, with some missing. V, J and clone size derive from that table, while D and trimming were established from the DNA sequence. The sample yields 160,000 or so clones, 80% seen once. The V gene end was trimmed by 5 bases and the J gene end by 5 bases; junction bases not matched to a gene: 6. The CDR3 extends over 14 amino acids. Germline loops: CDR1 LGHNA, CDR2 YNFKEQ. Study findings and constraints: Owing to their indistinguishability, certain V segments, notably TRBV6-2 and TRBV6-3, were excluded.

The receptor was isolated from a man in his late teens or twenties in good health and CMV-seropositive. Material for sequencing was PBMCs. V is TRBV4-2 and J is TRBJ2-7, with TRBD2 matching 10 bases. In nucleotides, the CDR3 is TGTGCCAGCAGCACGCCGGGACTAGCGCACGAGCAGTACTTC. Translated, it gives CASSTPGLAHEQYF.